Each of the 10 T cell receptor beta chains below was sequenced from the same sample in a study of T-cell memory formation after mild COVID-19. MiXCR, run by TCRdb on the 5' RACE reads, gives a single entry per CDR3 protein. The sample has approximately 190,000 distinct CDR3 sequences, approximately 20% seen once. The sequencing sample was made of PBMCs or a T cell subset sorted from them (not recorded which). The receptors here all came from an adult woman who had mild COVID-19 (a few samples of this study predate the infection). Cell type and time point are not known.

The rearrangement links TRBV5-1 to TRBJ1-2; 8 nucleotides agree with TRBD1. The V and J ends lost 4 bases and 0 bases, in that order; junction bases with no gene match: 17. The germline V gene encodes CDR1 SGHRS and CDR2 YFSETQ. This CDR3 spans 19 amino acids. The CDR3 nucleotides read TGCGCCAGCAGCCTGGGACAGGTCCTACTGAGTACCTCTAACTATGGCTACACCTTC. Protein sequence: CASSLGQVLLSTSNYGYTF.

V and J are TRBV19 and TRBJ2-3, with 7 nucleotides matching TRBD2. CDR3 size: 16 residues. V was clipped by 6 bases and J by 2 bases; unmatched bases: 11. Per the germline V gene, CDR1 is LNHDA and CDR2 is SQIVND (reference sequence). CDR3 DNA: TGTGCCAGTAGCCTCGGCGGGCTAGCGGTCACAGATACGCAGTATTTT. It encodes CASSLGGLAVTDTQYF.

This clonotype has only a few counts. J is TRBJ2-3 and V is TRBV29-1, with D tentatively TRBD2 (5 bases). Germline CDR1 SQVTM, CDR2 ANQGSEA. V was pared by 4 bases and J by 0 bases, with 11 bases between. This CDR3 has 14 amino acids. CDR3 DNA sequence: TGCAGCGTTGTCCGCGGGCCTAGCACAGATACGCAGTATTTT. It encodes CSVVRGPSTDTQYF.

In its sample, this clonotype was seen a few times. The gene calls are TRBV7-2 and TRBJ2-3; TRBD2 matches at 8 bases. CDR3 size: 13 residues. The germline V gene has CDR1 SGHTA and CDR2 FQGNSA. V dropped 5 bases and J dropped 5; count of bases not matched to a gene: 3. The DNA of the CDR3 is TGTGCCAGCAGCAAGGGACTAGAAGATACGCAGTATTTT. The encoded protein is CASSKGLEDTQYF. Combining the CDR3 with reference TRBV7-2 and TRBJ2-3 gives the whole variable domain GAGVSQSPSNKVTEKGKDVELRCDPISGHTALYWYRQSLGQGLEFLIYFQGNSAPDKSGLPSDRFSAERTGGSVSTLTIQRTQQEDSAVYLCASSKGLEDTQYFGPGTRLTVL.

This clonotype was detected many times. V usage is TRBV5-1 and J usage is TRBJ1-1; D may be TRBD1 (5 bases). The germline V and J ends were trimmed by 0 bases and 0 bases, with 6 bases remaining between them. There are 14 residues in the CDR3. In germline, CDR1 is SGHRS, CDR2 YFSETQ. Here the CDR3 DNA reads TGCGCCAGCAGCTTGGAGGGGATGAACACTGAAGCTTTCTTT. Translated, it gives CASSLEGMNTEAFF.

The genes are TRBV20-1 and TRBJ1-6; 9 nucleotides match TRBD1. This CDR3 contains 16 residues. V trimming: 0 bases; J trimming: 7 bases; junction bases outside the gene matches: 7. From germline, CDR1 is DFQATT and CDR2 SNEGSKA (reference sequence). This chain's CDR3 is CSARDPWDRENSPLHF. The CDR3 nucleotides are TGCAGTGCTAGAGATCCGTGGGACAGGGAAAATTCACCCCTCCACTTT.

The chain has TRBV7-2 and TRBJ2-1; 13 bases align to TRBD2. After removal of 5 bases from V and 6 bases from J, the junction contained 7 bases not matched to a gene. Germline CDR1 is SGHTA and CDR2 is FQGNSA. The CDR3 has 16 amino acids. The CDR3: CASSPRTSGGSNEQFF. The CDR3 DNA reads TGTGCCAGCAGCCCCCGGACTAGCGGGGGCAGCAATGAGCAGTTCTTC.

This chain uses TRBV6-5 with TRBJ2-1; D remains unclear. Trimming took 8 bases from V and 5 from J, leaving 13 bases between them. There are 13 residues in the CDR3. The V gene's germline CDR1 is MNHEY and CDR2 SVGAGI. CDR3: CASGDSVNNEQFF. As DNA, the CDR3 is TGTGCCAGCGGCGATTCGGTAAACAATGAGCAGTTCTTC.

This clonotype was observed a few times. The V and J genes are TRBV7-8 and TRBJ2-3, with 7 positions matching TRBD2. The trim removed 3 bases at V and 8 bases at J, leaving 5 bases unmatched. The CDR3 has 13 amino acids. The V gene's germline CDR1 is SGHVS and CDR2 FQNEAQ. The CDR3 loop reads CASSLAGEGTQYF. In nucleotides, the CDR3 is TGTGCCAGCAGCTTGGCGGGAGAGGGTACGCAGTATTTT.

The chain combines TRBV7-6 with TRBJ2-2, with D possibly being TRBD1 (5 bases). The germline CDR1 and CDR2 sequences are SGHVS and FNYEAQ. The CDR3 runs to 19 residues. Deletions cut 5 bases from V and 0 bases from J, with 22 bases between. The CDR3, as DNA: TGTGCCAGCAGCCTAGGCAGACAGTTTTTAGCTTCGAACACCGGGGAGCTGTTTTTT. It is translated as CASSLGRQFLASNTGELFF.